This is a list of T cell receptor beta chains from one sample in a study of blood T cells in healthy people across ages. MiXCR was run by TCRdb on the 5' RACE reads, yielding one entry per CDR3 protein. The sample gives some 1,000,000 distinct CDR3 sequences, about 25% of which show up once; 0.65% to 0.75% is in the top ten. These same records also appear under a second study, on T cells of mothers and their children.

The sample taken for sequencing was blood. Receptors originate from a girl aged 2 to 9 in good health. CDR3s leave out the opening cysteine and the closing phenylalanine or tryptophan. Each record gives: J gene, V gene, D gene, CDR3 protein. A D gene is named only where the DNA matches it firmly.

TRBJ1-4 | TRBV6-1 | - | ASSGRVFEKLF
TRBJ2-5 | TRBV7-9 | - | ASSLGSRETQY
TRBJ2-4 | TRBV6-6 | - | ASSYLTPSYRVAKNIQY
TRBJ2-3 | TRBV28 | TRBD2 | ASREPGLANNEQF
- | TRBV20-1 | - | SARGATIYEQY
TRBJ1-2 | TRBV24-1 | - | ATSAGRHGYT
TRBJ1-1 | TRBV6-5 | TRBD1 | ASSDRTGVRTEAF
- | TRBV11-2 | - | ASSFYLGAASYEQY
TRBJ2-3 | TRBV5-1 | - | ASSLSLPGDTQY
- | TRBV24-1 | TRBD1 | ATQDRVDYEQY
TRBJ1-4 | TRBV4-1 | TRBD1 | ASSQGYRGRDEKLF
TRBJ2-5 | TRBV7-8 | TRBD1 | ASSSGQGEETQY
TRBJ2-4 | TRBV11-2 | - | ASSFKPTGGVAKNIQY
TRBJ2-3 | TRBV28 | - | ASSFGQRSTDTQY
TRBJ2-1 | TRBV4-1 | TRBD1 | ASSQVLTGIVYEQF
TRBJ2-5 | TRBV12-3/TRBV12-4 | - | ASSLTRGVEQETQY
TRBJ2-3 | TRBV5-1 | TRBD2 | ASSPASAGGVDTQY
- | TRBV25-1 | - | ASSTENRGLGLYEQY
TRBJ2-5 | TRBV6-1 | - | AALRKGKETQY
TRBJ2-5 | TRBV11-2 | - | ASSSDGGSKETQY
TRBJ2-5 | TRBV25-1 | TRBD1 | ASSDRTWTGALQETQY
TRBJ1-2 | TRBV29-1 | - | SVVDFNYGYT
TRBJ2-1 | TRBV12-3/TRBV12-4 | - | ASGDGDNEQF
TRBJ2-5 | TRBV20-1 | - | SSPPGIGETQY
TRBJ2-5 | TRBV15 | - | GHHPGVGETQY
TRBJ1-4 | TRBV9 | TRBD1 | ASSPGTGHSKLF
TRBJ2-2 | TRBV7-7 | - | ASSPGVSHGVGELF
TRBJ2-7 | TRBV12-3/TRBV12-4 | - | ASSFGSMSYEQY
TRBJ1-2 | TRBV29-1 | - | SVEGSSGYT
TRBJ2-2 | TRBV14 | - | ASSPRGSYTGELF
TRBJ1-2 | TRBV9 | - | ASSPGGGNYGYT
TRBJ1-5 | TRBV28 | - | ASSETWTGNQPQH
TRBJ1-6 | TRBV4-2 | - | ASSLPGRSDTLH
TRBJ1-3 | TRBV10-2 | TRBD1 | ATKKTGLSGNTIY
TRBJ2-7 | TRBV3-1 | - | ASTLNSGVIYEQY
TRBJ2-4 | TRBV11-2 | - | ASSDRRDIQY
TRBJ2-1 | TRBV7-2 | - | ASSLTGSYNEQF
TRBJ2-5 | TRBV29-1 | TRBD1 | SAEGDRLGETRY
TRBJ2-3 | TRBV5-1 | - | ASRDGSSTDTQY
TRBJ2-5 | TRBV7-8 | TRBD1 | ASSFIQEQGFGMETQY
TRBJ2-2 | TRBV28 | TRBD2 | ASSPRLAGVFGELF
- | TRBV4-1 | TRBD2 | ASSQEPAGGGDEQY
TRBJ2-1 | TRBV25-1 | - | ASSDGFRDLYNEQF
TRBJ1-2 | TRBV7-3 | - | ASSPGGVGSGYT
TRBJ1-1 | TRBV7-9 | - | ASSLGEFNTEAF
TRBJ2-5 | TRBV12-3/TRBV12-4 | TRBD1 | ASRQGVQETQY
TRBJ1-1 | TRBV12-3/TRBV12-4 | - | ASSFGAGKAF